This is a list of T cell receptor beta chains from one sample in a study of cytomegalovirus exposure and HLA in healthy donors. The assay was immunoSEQ multiplex PCR, and TCRdb's table has in-frame clones only and misses some. The table records under 200,000 clones, 82% of them present only once. Source material: PBMCs. These receptors were collected from a woman aged 18-29 years in good health and CMV-seronegative. CDR3s include the opening cysteine and the closing phenylalanine or tryptophan. The D gene is left open where the match is weak. Size is stated for part of the rows, as once, few or many counts, or as a class when the clone is expanded.

>TRBV5-1|.|.|14|TRBJ2-1
CASREDYHYNEQFF
TGCGCCAGCAGAGAGGACTACCATTACAATGAGCAGTTCTTC
>TRBV27|TRBD1|.|16|TRBJ1-5
CASSSGTGGSGQPQHF
TGTGCCAGCAGTTCGGGGACAGGGGGTTCGGGGCAGCCCCAGCATTTT
>TRBV7-9|TRBD1|.|16|TRBJ2-1
CASSSRQGWPYNEQFF
TGTGCCAGCAGCTCAAGACAGGGATGGCCCTACAATGAGCAGTTCTTC
>TRBV5-1|TRBD1|once|15|TRBJ2-1
CASSSRQGEGNEQFF
TGCGCCAGCAGCTCCCGACAGGGGGAGGGCAATGAGCAGTTCTTC
>TRBV6-1|TRBD2|.|15|TRBJ2-7
CASSELAEALYEQYF
TGTGCCAGCAGTGAACTAGCGGAGGCCTTGTACGAGCAGTACTTC
>TRBV5-1|.|.|16|TRBJ2-1
CASSYGDTSSYNEQFF
TGCGCCAGCAGCTATGGTGATACTAGCTCCTACAATGAGCAGTTCTTC
>TRBV6-5|TRBD1|.|14|TRBJ2-7
CASSYRAGGYEQYF
TGTGCCAGCAGTTACCGGGCAGGGGGCTACGAGCAGTACTTC
>TRBV6-5|.|few|13|TRBJ1-1
CASSYRRDTEAFF
TGTGCCAGCAGTTACAGGCGGGACACTGAAGCTTTCTTT
>TRBV28|.|.|14|TRBJ1-3
CASTGTLRGNTIYF
TGTGCCAGCACCGGGACTCTTCGGGGAAACACCATATATTTT
>TRBV5-1|TRBD2|.|13|TRBJ2-7
CASASGGSYEQYF
TGCGCCAGCGCTAGCGGAGGGTCCTACGAGCAGTACTTC
>TRBV7-9|TRBD1|.|14|TRBJ2-5
CASSFSNRGETQYF
TGTGCCAGCAGCTTTTCCAACAGGGGTGAGACCCAGTACTTC
>TRBV7-6|.|.|12|TRBJ2-7
CASSLARNEQYF
TGTGCCAGCAGCTTAGCGAGAAACGAGCAGTACTTC
>TRBV5-1|TRBD1|.|14|TRBJ2-3
CASSLATGGAKQYF
TGCGCCAGCAGCTTGGCGACAGGGGGCGCAAAGCAGTATTTT
>TRBV7-9|.|.|14|TRBJ2-2
CASSTMGGDGELFF
TGTGCCAGCAGCACTATGGGAGGCGACGGGGAGCTGTTTTTT
>TRBV6-5|.|.|15|TRBJ2-5
CASRKRGAPEETQYF
TGTGCCAGCAGAAAACGCGGGGCGCCCGAAGAGACCCAGTACTTC
>TRBV2|TRBD2|.|16|TRBJ2-2
CASSTQGTSNTGELFF
TGTGCCAGCAGTACTCAAGGGACTAGTAACACCGGGGAGCTGTTTTTT
>TRBV7-2|.|.|13|TRBJ1-6
CASARGQDSPLHF
TGTGCCAGTGCTCGGGGTCAAGATTCACCCCTCCACTTT
>TRBV18|TRBD1|.|14|TRBJ1-1
CASSPSLDRGFAFF
TGTGCCAGCTCACCCTCTTTGGACAGGGGGTTTGCTTTCTTT
>TRBV6-6|.|.|13|TRBJ1-1
CASRDLIGTEAFF
TGTGCCAGCAGAGATTTGATCGGCACTGAAGCTTTCTTT
>TRBV25-1|TRBD1|.|15|TRBJ2-7
CASSSPDRASYEQYF
TGTGCCAGCAGTTCTCCGGACAGGGCGTCCTACGAGCAGTACTTC
>TRBV5-1|.|.|16|TRBJ2-7
CASSLAEDRSSYEQYF
TGCGCCAGCAGCTTGGCCGAAGACAGGAGCTCCTACGAGCAGTACTTC
>TRBV27|TRBD2|.|16|TRBJ2-3
CASSLYGSGRIDTQYF
TGTGCCAGCAGTTTATATGGTAGCGGGAGAATAGATACGCAGTATTTT
>TRBV29-1|TRBD1|.|13|TRBJ1-3
CSVETGGADTIYF
TGCAGCGTTGAGACAGGGGGCGCAGACACCATATATTTT
>TRBV11-2|.|.|14|TRBJ1-4
CASSPQATNEKLFF
TGTGCCAGCAGCCCACAAGCAACTAATGAAAAACTGTTTTTT
>TRBV28|TRBD1|.|13|TRBJ1-2
CASSLTGGRGYTF
TGTGCCAGCAGTTTAACAGGGGGCCGGGGCTACACCTTC
>TRBV29-1|.|few|12|TRBJ2-7
CSVVGVAYEQYF
TGCAGCGTTGTAGGAGTGGCCTACGAGCAGTACTTC
>TRBV27|.|.|16|TRBJ2-3
CASSLSYLYGQGPQYF
TGTGCCAGCAGTTTATCTTATCTATATGGGCAGGGCCCGCAGTATTTT
>TRBV5-1|TRBD1|.|14|TRBJ2-1
CASSLGDSKNEQFF
TGCGCCAGCAGCCTGGGGGACAGTAAAAATGAGCAGTTCTTC
>TRBV18|.|few|12|TRBJ2-7
CASSSQEYEQYF
TGTGCCAGCTCATCACAGGAGTACGAGCAGTACTTC
>TRBV6-1|.|.|15|TRBJ1-6
CASSRQQIRNSPLHF
TGTGCCAGCAGTAGACAGCAAATCCGTAATTCACCCCTCCACTTT
>TRBV6-6|TRBD1|.|14|TRBJ1-1
CASSPDRGFTEAFF
TGTGCCAGCAGCCCTGACAGGGGATTCACTGAAGCTTTCTTT
>TRBV5-1|.|.|15|TRBJ1-5
CASSYLGHPNQPQHF
TGCGCCAGCAGCTACCTTGGACACCCTAATCAGCCCCAGCATTTT
>TRBV7-9|.|.|15|TRBJ2-5
CASSARSTRQETQYF
TGTGCCAGCAGCGCCCGGAGTACTCGCCAAGAGACCCAGTACTTC
>TRBV7-9|.|.|14|TRBJ1-1
CASSLVSTGTEAFF
TGTGCCAGCAGCTTAGTATCTACAGGCACTGAAGCTTTCTTT
>TRBV2|.|.|14|TRBJ2-5
CASSPRGIGETQYF
TGTGCCAGCAGTCCAAGGGGGATCGGGGAGACCCAGTACTTC
>TRBV29-1|.|.|14|TRBJ2-1
CSVDEGRGTLEQFF
TGCAGCGTTGATGAGGGCAGGGGAACTTTAGAGCAGTTCTTC
>TRBV10-1|.|.|16|TRBJ2-3
CASSRVADRFGDTQYF
TGCGCCAGCAGTCGCGTAGCGGACCGGTTTGGAGATACGCAGTATTTT
>TRBV6-5|.|.|14|TRBJ1-6
CASSYGQENSPLHF
TGTGCCAGCAGTTACGGGCAGGAAAATTCACCCCTCCACTTT
>TRBV18|.|.|15|TRBJ2-1
CASSPLGGTYNEQFF
TGTGCCAGCTCACCGCTTGGCGGAACTTACAATGAGCAGTTCTTC
>TRBV19|TRBD2|.|13|TRBJ2-1
CASSRPGGNEQFF
TGTGCCAGTAGTCGCCCGGGGGGCAATGAGCAGTTCTTC
>TRBV14|.|.|17|TRBJ1-2
CASSHSITGNDEYGYTF
TGTGCCAGCAGCCACTCAATAACAGGGAATGACGAGTATGGCTACACCTTC
>TRBV28|TRBD1|.|14|TRBJ2-7
CASSGDRVAYEQYF
TGTGCCAGCAGTGGGGACAGGGTGGCGTACGAGCAGTACTTC
>TRBV2|.|.|16|TRBJ2-3
CASSEAWRASTDTQYF
TGTGCCAGCAGTGAAGCTTGGCGGGCTAGCACAGATACGCAGTATTTT
>TRBV5-1|TRBD1|.|14|TRBJ2-3
CASSLGDRPDTQYF
TGCGCCAGCAGCTTGGGGGACAGGCCAGATACGCAGTATTTT
>TRBV6-5|.|few|15|TRBJ1-4
CASSYSAATNEKLFF
TGTGCCAGCAGTTACTCGGCAGCAACTAATGAAAAACTGTTTTTT
>TRBV5-4|TRBD1|.|15|TRBJ1-1
CASSGGQGGDTEAFF
TGTGCCAGCAGCGGCGGACAGGGGGGTGACACTGAAGCTTTCTTT
>TRBV19|.|.|12|TRBJ2-2
CASSIVVGELFF
TGTGCCAGTAGTATAGTCGTCGGGGAGCTGTTTTTT
>TRBV29-1|.|.|12|TRBJ2-5
CSALSEVETQYF
TGCAGCGCCCTCTCTGAGGTTGAGACCCAGTACTTC